One sample yielded the 27 T cell receptor beta chains listed below, sequenced in a study of vaccination and CD4 T cells after COVID-19. Documented treatment: roughly 10-day PBMC culture with coronavirus spike peptide pools or control peptides (ViraFEST assay). Cultured CD4+ T cell DNA underwent sequencing with the Oncomine TCR Beta short-read assay. One entry per CDR3 protein results from TCRdb running MiXCR on the PCR reads. Of some 8,000 distinct CDR3 sequences in the sample, around 21% were seen once. Antigens for these TCRs are unknown. The specimen comprised CD4+ T cells from blood, cultured in vitro, sampled after SARS-CoV-2 vaccination. Every receptor here comes from a human donor who had recovered from COVID-19.

The chain couples TRBV10-3 to TRBJ2-7, with TRBD1 matching 7 bases. Unmatched junction bases numbered 6, after V lost 7 bases and J lost 3 bases. Germline V gene lookup returns CDR1 ENHRY and CDR2 SYGVKD. This CDR3 is 13 amino acids long. In DNA form, the CDR3 reads TGTGCCATCACCCCGGGACAGTTCTACGAGCAGTACTTC. It encodes CAITPGQFYEQYF.

This clonotype has only a few counts. The gene calls are TRBV14 and TRBJ2-7; D perhaps matches TRBD1 (6 bases). Trimming left V 1 base short and J 6 bases short, with 16 bases between. The CDR3 has 15 amino acids. Germline V gene sequence: CDR1 SGHDN, CDR2 FVKESK. This CDR3 is CASSQVGAEGSEQYF. The CDR3 bases are TGTGCCAGCAGCCAAGTGGGGGCCGAGGGGAGCGAGCAGTACTTC.

In its sample, this clonotype ranks as medium-sized (0.01 to 0.1%). The rearrangement uses TRBV6-1 and TRBJ1-5, with D unresolved. Per germline, CDR1 MNHNS and CDR2 SASEGT. This CDR3 contains 14 residues. V was trimmed by 2 bases and J by 1 base, leaving 6 bases between them. This CDR3 is CASSEQVSNQPQHF. The CDR3 nucleotides are TGTGCCAGCAGTGAACAGGTCAGCAATCAGCCCCAGCATTTT.

The rearrangement uses TRBV28 and TRBJ1-5; a possible D gene is TRBD1 (6 bases). Trimming stripped 6 bases from V and 0 bases from J, with 21 bases between. In germline, CDR1 is MDHEN, CDR2 SYDVKM. This CDR3 region has 18 residues. The CDR3 DNA reads TGTGCCAGCAGGTACAGGGCTGGGGCGGGTTATAGCAATCAGCCCCAGCATTTT. This codes for CASRYRAGAGYSNQPQHF.

This chain joins TRBV4-1 and TRBJ2-3; 14 nucleotides align to TRBD2. V shed 0 bases and J 11 bases; nucleotides not matched to a gene: 7. Germline CDR1 is MGHRA and CDR2 is YSYEKL. This CDR3 region has 16 residues. The CDR3 is CASSQDPTSGGAMQYF. In DNA form, the CDR3 reads TGCGCCAGCAGCCAAGATCCGACTAGCGGGGGGGCGATGCAGTATTTT.

This clonotype qualifies as medium-sized. The rearrangement links TRBV7-8 to TRBJ2-7; D tentatively reads TRBD1 or TRBD2 (5 bases each). Trimming took off 7 bases at V and 3 bases at J, with 19 bases between the two ends. This CDR3 has 15 residues. From germline, CDR1 is SGHVS and CDR2 FQNEAQ. The DNA of the CDR3 is TGTGCCAGCACCCTAAGGGGACGGGGTTACTACGAGCAGTACTTC. This gives the protein CASTLRGRGYYEQYF.

Relative to its sample, this clonotype is medium-sized. The chain joins TRBV6-4 to TRBJ2-3; 12 bases agree with TRBD2. CDR3 length: 16 residues. Looked up from germline, CDR1 is MRHNA and CDR2 is SNTAGT. The V and J ends lost 3 bases and 4 bases, in that order; junction bases with no gene match: 5. CDR3 residues: CASSDSASGGADTQYF. The DNA of the CDR3 is TGTGCCAGCAGTGATTCGGCTAGCGGGGGGGCAGATACGCAGTATTTT.

A few counts support this clonotype. CDR3 region: CASSYRPGSGNPQYF. The CDR3 coding sequence is TGTGCCAGCAGTTACCGTCCCGGCTCGGGGAACCCGCAGTATTTT. V is TRBV6-5 and J is TRBJ2-3, with TRBD2 as a possible D gene (5 bases). The CDR3 length is 15 residues. Trimming shortened V by 2 bases and J by 10 bases, and 19 bases separated the two germline ends. Per the germline V gene, CDR1 is MNHEY and CDR2 is SVGAGI.

This clonotype was counted at least ten times. V gene TRBV6-1 combines with J gene TRBJ1-2, with D unresolved. V dropped 2 bases and J dropped 4 bases, with 17 bases sitting between them. Germline V CDR1 and CDR2: MNHNS, SASEGT. There are 16 residues in the CDR3. The CDR3 nucleotides are TGTGCCAGCAGTGAAAATGGACCCCCGAGTGCCTATGGCTACACCTTC. It is translated as CASSENGPPSAYGYTF.

The rearrangement uses TRBV2 and TRBJ1-1; 7 nucleotides align to TRBD1. Germline values: CDR1 SNHLY, CDR2 FYNNEI. The ends lost 4 bases at V and 8 bases at J; junction bases unmatched: 4. This CDR3 is built from 12 residues. CDR3 residues: CASSALDREAFF. The CDR3 DNA reads TGTGCCAGCAGTGCCTTGGACAGGGAAGCTTTCTTT.

This clonotype has only a few counts. V and J are TRBV7-6 and TRBJ1-4; the D is unclear. With 0 bases removed from V and 0 bases from J, the gap between germline ends came to 8 bases. From germline, CDR1 is SGHVS and CDR2 FNYEAQ. CDR3 length: 16 amino acids. Here the CDR3 reads CASSLASGATNEKLFF. The CDR3 nucleotides read TGTGCCAGCAGCTTAGCGTCCGGAGCAACTAATGAAAAACTGTTTTTT.

This chain links TRBV27 with TRBJ2-2; 8 bases align to TRBD2. V trimming: 5 bases; J trimming: 8 bases; junction bases outside the gene matches: 7. From germline, CDR1 is MNHEY and CDR2 SMNVEV (reference sequence). This CDR3 comprises 14 residues. CDR3 in amino acids: CASSPTGGAGELFF. CDR3 coding DNA: TGTGCCAGCAGTCCAACCGGGGGGGCGGGGGAGCTGTTTTTT.

This clonotype was counted a few times. The rearrangement joins TRBV20-1 to TRBJ2-2, with a weak D call TRBD1 (6 bases). The V end was cut by 3 bases, the J end by 1 base, with 12 bases between. The germline V gene encodes CDR1 DFQATT and CDR2 SNEGSKA (reference sequence). The CDR3 is 15 residues long. The CDR3 loop is CSASIPGQNTGELFF. CDR3 in DNA: TGCAGTGCTAGCATCCCGGGACAGAACACCGGGGAGCTGTTTTTT.

The chain carries TRBV7-2 and TRBJ2-3; 8 bases match TRBD2. The length of the CDR3 is 16 residues. The J segment lost 5 bases and the V segment lost 4 bases, leaving 11 bases of the junction unmatched. Germline V lookup: CDR1 SGHTA, CDR2 FQGNSA. The DNA for the CDR3 is TGTGCCAGCAGCTATTCCTCGGGCGGGGGGATAGATACGCAGTATTTT. This codes for CASSYSSGGGIDTQYF.

This clonotype was detected many times. This chain joins TRBV11-3 and TRBJ2-5; D possibly matches TRBD1 or TRBD2 (7 bases each). Trimming took off 5 bases at V and 4 bases at J, with 23 bases between the two ends. Germline CDR1 and CDR2: SGHNT and YENEEA. The CDR3 is 17 residues long. Here the CDR3 reads CASSPRRGGDYRETQYF. DNA of the CDR3: TGTGCCAGCAGCCCCCGCAGGGGGGGAGACTATCGAGAGACCCAGTACTTC.

This clonotype showed up many times. DNA of the CDR3: TGTGCCACCAGTACGGGACTAGGCTACAATGAGCAGTTCTTC. Translated: CATSTGLGYNEQFF. The chain combines TRBV15 with TRBJ2-1; TRBD2 matches at 8 bases. Germline lookup yields CDR1 LNHNV and CDR2 YYDKDF (reference sequence). The J segment lost 3 bases and the V segment lost 6 bases, leaving 4 bases of the junction unmatched. The CDR3 sequence is 14 residues long.

J is TRBJ1-2 and V is TRBV12-3 or TRBV12-4; a weak D match, TRBD1 (6 bases). The CDR3 runs 14 residues. Trimming cost V 5 bases and J 1 base, with 11 bases left between them. CDR3 DNA: TGTGCCAGCAGTCCCCAAGGGGGTAACTATGGCTACACCTTC. Its translation is CASSPQGGNYGYTF.

This clonotype was observed a handful of times. The gene calls are TRBV20-1 and TRBJ2-2, with 9 nucleotides matching TRBD1. Germline V gene lookup returns CDR1 DFQATT and CDR2 SNEGSKA (reference sequence). The length of the CDR3 is 16 residues. Germline trimming cut 2 bases from V and 7 bases from J; bases unmatched to any gene: 11. The chain's CDR3 is CSARRPGTGYGGELFF. The CDR3 DNA reads TGCAGTGCTAGACGTCCCGGGACAGGGTACGGCGGGGAGCTGTTTTTT.

This clonotype appeared a few times. The J gene is TRBJ1-2, the V gene TRBV5-4, with 7 bases identical to TRBD1. Germline CDR1 and CDR2: SGHNT and YYREEE (reference sequence). This CDR3 region has 13 residues. With V trimmed by 4 bases and J by 6 bases, 6 bases remained unmatched. The DNA of the CDR3 is TGTGCCAGCAGCGCCACAGGGGTTAATGGCTACACCTTC. Translating it yields CASSATGVNGYTF.

Judged by abundance, this clonotype is medium-sized. The J gene is TRBJ1-2, the V gene TRBV20-1; the D is unclear. Looked up from germline, CDR1 is DFQATT and CDR2 is SNEGSKA (reference sequence). With 3 bases removed from V and 4 bases from J, the gap between germline ends came to 12 bases. This CDR3 region has 13 residues. The DNA of the CDR3 is TGCAGTGCTAGGGACGCTGGGATCTATGGCTACACCTTC. The encoded protein is CSARDAGIYGYTF.

The chain couples TRBV4-1 to TRBJ2-3; 14 positions agree with TRBD2. In germline, CDR1 is MGHRA, CDR2 YSYEKL. The CDR3 loop spans 18 amino acids. The V segment lost 0 bases and the J segment 5 bases; nucleotides outside the gene matches: 7. This CDR3 reads CASSQDRGLAGVKDTQYF. The CDR3, as DNA: TGCGCCAGCAGCCAAGACCGGGGACTAGCGGGAGTGAAAGATACGCAGTATTTT.

CDR3 bases: TGTGCCAGCAGCTTAGTGGGCAGGGGCGGACATGGCTACACCTTC. This sequence encodes CASSLVGRGGHGYTF. This chain uses TRBV11-3 with TRBJ1-2, with D possibly TRBD1 on 6 matching bases. The CDR3 covers 15 residues. CDR1 is SGHNT, CDR2 YENEEA, per germline. V lost 1 base and J lost 6, with 15 bases in between. Full variable domain (outside the CDR3, taken from reference TRBV11-3 and TRBJ1-2): EAGVVQSPRYKIIEKKQPVAFWCNPISGHNTLYWYLQNLGQGPELLIRYENEEAVDDSQLPKDRFSAERLKGVDSTLKIQPAELGDSAVYLCASSLVGRGGHGYTFGSGTRLTVV.

This clonotype is medium-sized (0.01 to 0.1%) by share. This sequence joins TRBV20-1 and TRBJ2-7; 15 nucleotides align to TRBD2. Trimming at V came to 6 bases and at J to 6 bases, leaving 3 bases not matched to a gene. CDR1 and CDR2 from the germline V gene are DFQATT and SNEGSKA (reference sequence). This CDR3 has 13 residues. CDR3 in amino acids: CSAGLAGGFEQYF. The DNA for the CDR3 is TGCAGTGCCGGACTAGCGGGAGGGTTCGAGCAGTACTTC.

This clonotype is medium-sized within its sample. This chain joins TRBV7-2 and TRBJ1-2; D unclear. CDR3 size: 16 residues. Germline CDR1 reads SGHTA; CDR2 reads FQGNSA. V lost 1 base to trimming and J lost 2 bases, with 14 bases between them. The CDR3 sequence is CASSLGWEGSNYGYTF. CDR3 bases: TGTGCCAGCAGCTTAGGATGGGAGGGATCGAACTATGGCTACACCTTC.

Many counts were recorded for this clonotype. The V gene is TRBV19, the J gene TRBJ1-2; tentatively, D is TRBD1 (5 bases). The CDR3 runs to 15 residues. The germline gives CDR1 LNHDA, CDR2 SQIVND (reference sequence). Trimming removed 1 base from V and 4 bases from J, with 13 bases in between. CDR3: CASSIGSGAGYGYTF. CDR3 in DNA: TGTGCCAGTAGTATAGGATCTGGGGCCGGCTATGGCTACACCTTC.

This clonotype came up a few times. The rearrangement joins TRBV6-2 or TRBV6-3 to TRBJ2-1, with 10 positions matching TRBD2. This CDR3 contains 17 residues. Trimming at V came to 6 bases and at J to 0 bases, leaving 8 bases not matched to a gene. The germline V gene encodes CDR1 MNHEY and CDR2 SVGEGT. The CDR3 spells CASRSGGALPSYNEQFF. CDR3 DNA sequence: TGTGCCAGCAGAAGCGGGGGGGCCCTGCCCTCCTACAATGAGCAGTTCTTC.

The rearrangement joins TRBV10-1 to TRBJ2-1, with D unclear. There are 14 residues in the CDR3. The V and J ends lost 0 bases and 8 bases respectively, with 11 bases between them. Germline-derived CDR1 and CDR2 are WNHNN and SYGVQD (reference sequence). The CDR3 reads CASSESYTTDEQFF. DNA of the CDR3: TGCGCCAGCAGTGAGTCGTATACTACCGATGAGCAGTTCTTC.